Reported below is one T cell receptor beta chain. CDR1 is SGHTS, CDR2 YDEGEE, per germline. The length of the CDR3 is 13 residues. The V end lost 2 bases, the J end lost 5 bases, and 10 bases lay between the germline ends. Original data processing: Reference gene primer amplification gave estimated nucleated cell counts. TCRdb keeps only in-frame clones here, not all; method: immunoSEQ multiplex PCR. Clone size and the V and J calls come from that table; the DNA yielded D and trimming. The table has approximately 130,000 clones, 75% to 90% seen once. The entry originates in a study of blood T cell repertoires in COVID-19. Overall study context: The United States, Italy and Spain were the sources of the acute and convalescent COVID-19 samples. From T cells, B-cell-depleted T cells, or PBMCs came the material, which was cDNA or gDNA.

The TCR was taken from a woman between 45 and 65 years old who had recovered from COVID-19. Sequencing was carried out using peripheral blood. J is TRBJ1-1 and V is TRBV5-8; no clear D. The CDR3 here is CASSFIRATEAFF. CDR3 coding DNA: TGTGCCAGCAGCTTTATTCGTGCGACTGAAGCTTTCTTT. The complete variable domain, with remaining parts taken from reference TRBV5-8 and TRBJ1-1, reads EAGVTQSPTHLIKTRGQQATLRCSPISGHTSVYWYQQALGLGLQFLLWYDEGEERNRGNFPPRFSGRQFPNYSSELNVNALELEDSALYLCASSFIRATEAFFGQGTRLTVV.